The table lists the clone carrying this T cell receptor beta chain with a count of one. These data are taken from a study of blood T cell repertoires in COVID-19. Produced via immunoSEQ multiplex PCR; TCRdb's table is partial and in-frame only. The sample has a few hundred thousand clones; around nine tenths are singletons. For recovered donors of Cohort 3, there were two negative PCRs, clearance, or symptom resolution. The CDR3 length is 15 residues. CDR1 is SGHVS and CDR2 is FQNEAQ in the germline V gene. The germline V and J ends were trimmed by 5 bases and 7 bases, with 17 bases remaining between them.

The specimen was PBMCs or T cells enriched from blood (not recorded which). The sequence came from a woman in her thirties or forties who had recovered from COVID-19. J is TRBJ1-4 and V is TRBV7-8; D gene ambiguous. Written as DNA, the CDR3 is TGTGCCAGCAGCCCCCGACGCGGGGTGGTTGAAAAACTGTTTTTT. It encodes CASSPRRGVVEKLFF.